This T cell receptor beta chain was sequenced in a study of a mutant IDH1 vaccine in newly diagnosed glioma (dated by TCRdb to the early 2020s). For context, the study as a whole: Eight vaccinations were administered to patients in weeks 1, 3, 5, 7, 11, 15, 19 and 23, corresponding to visits V03 through V10. Vaccination started 4-6 weeks after radiotherapy alone, or was given together with temozolomide cycles in the groups whose treatment included chemotherapy. The approximately 32 treated patients were approximately 62% male and about 38% female, with a mean age of around 40 years. Prior to enrollment, patients had been given standard therapy consisting of radiotherapy alone, temozolomide alone, or radiochemotherapy with temozolomide, with the combination given to most patients. Peripheral blood was drawn at six visits: V03 (baseline), V05, V07, V10, V12 and V13. For exploratory analyses, longitudinal TCRB deep sequencing was carried out in around 24 treated patients wherever samples were available. The paper's findings and limits, for the study overall: According to the authors, sample limitations meant that analyses of patient blood samples could not be reproduced. PBMC samples for TCRB deep sequencing were selected based on availability. Immune responses induced by the vaccine were seen in over 90% of patients across multiple MHC alleles. Pseudoprogression seemed to be unrelated to changes in the top peripheral T cell clonotypes found by TCRB sequencing.

The count of this clone is one. Its antigen specificity is not known. The input lacks base qualities; no much larger clone sits a single base away. From V the trimming removes 3 bases and from J it removes 3 bases, while the gene matches leave 4 bases of the junction unaccounted for. The CDR1 and CDR2 encoded by the germline V gene are MGHDK and SYGVNS. The CDR3 runs 15 amino acids, cysteine and phenylalanine included. The only DNA kept is the CDR3, 45 bases in frame from the first base. The library was made by the immunoSEQ multiplex PCR assay. Following the manufacturer's protocol, the hsTCRB Kit was used to amplify rearranged TCR beta chain sequences. TCRB libraries were sequenced on an Illumina MiSeq. The authors' pipeline ran thus. The kit vendor's proprietary platform handled demultiplexing, trimming and gene mapping. What TCRdb holds here is the immuneACCESS table cut down to in-frame rearrangements. Part of the clones is not present; checked against another copy, under half of the missing clones reflect an unresolved V gene, and the others are unexplained. V, J and clone size derive from that table, while D and trimming were established from the DNA sequence. The sample records more than 55,000 clones, approximately 78% of which are singletons. Approximately 8.1% of the sample is taken by the ten largest.

This sample's time point label indicates: week 23, last vaccination. Each vaccine dose, consisting of 300 ug of a 20-mer mutant IDH1 peptide in Montanide, was administered subcutaneously with topical imiquimod. Donors had newly diagnosed WHO grade 3 or 4 IDH1-mutant astrocytomas with loss of nuclear ATRX. The samples were drawn from NOA16, a multicentre, single-arm, open-label phase I trial in Germany that tested a mutant IDH1 peptide vaccine in humans for the first time. Genomic DNA for TCRB sequencing was isolated from EDTA blood with the DNeasy Blood and Tissue Kit. The sequencing here drew on PBMCs, taken from a glioma patient whose treatment included an IDH1 peptide vaccine. Recombination connected TRBV25-1 to TRBJ2-7; TRBD2 aligns with 11 central bases. This receptor was identified in a woman between 35 and 50 years old with glioma. Some clones in this sample may be carry-over from other donors' samples. The CDR3 region reads CASSERGLAGYEQYF. The DNA sequence reads TGTGCCAGCAGTGAGCGAGGACTAGCGGGCTACGAGCAGTACTTC.